This T cell receptor beta chain was captured by sequencing in a study of T cell responses to AZD1222 COVID-19 vaccine (dated by TCRdb to the early 2020s). Background on the whole study: AZD1222 recipients with second doses at about 4 weeks or about 12 weeks were pooled, because spike-specific TCR depth and breadth did not differ between schedules. Enrollment into the trials was organized by age into subgroups of 18-55, 56-69 and 70-plus years, and those subgroups contained roughly 150, 30 and 60 TCR-sequenced participants, respectively. A total of about 250 trial participants underwent TCR sequencing, of whom about 210 had received two doses of AZD1222 and 26 had received two doses of the MenACWY control vaccine.

The CDR3 regions of human TCRbeta chains were subjected to immunosequencing. For the original study's pipeline: Repertoire TCRs were checked for matches against a reference library of SARS-CoV-2-specific TCRs that had been generated using the MIRA antigen-specificity platform. Breadth was defined as the fraction of unique TCRs that were SARS-CoV-2-associated. Depth was defined as the fraction of total T cells that were SARS-CoV-2-associated. Each spike-specific TCR was assigned to its reactive spike region and to a CD4 or CD8 class using the MIRA data. Log10-transformed breadth and depth values were compared by one-way ANOVA with Sidak's multiple comparisons tests. The table comes from immuneACCESS by way of TCRdb, which keeps in-frame sequences with V and J called. Part of the clones is missing from these tables; in studies checked, under half for an unresolved V gene and the rest for unknown reasons. The V and J calls and clone size are taken from that table; D and trimming were inferred from the DNA. A total of 170,000 or so clones appear in this sample, roughly nine tenths of them only once. The ten most abundant clones make up about 3% of the sample.

The germline V gene supplies CDR1 ENHRY and CDR2 SYGVKD. Germline trimming: 2 bases from V, 6 bases from J; junction bases outside gene matches: 5. Counted from cysteine to phenylalanine, this CDR3 has 15 amino acids. Left in the record is the CDR3 DNA by itself, 45 bases read in frame from the first base. Overall results and qualifications from the work: Participants were mostly white British and included more females than males, and it was suggested by the authors that clonal diversity may have been underestimated. The 56-69-year group was small, and its depth increase did not reach significance, likely because of low power. Reportedly, almost half of the unique spike-specific TCRs recognized epitopes lying outside the regions that are mutated in the B.1.351 and B.1.1.7 variants. Spike-specific TCR breadth and depth rose significantly after two AZD1222 doses compared with day 0 and with MenACWY recipients. The vaccine-associated CD4 TCRs covered the entire spike protein, and the dominant responses fell in regions 160-218 and 743-854. Because no day 14 peak-response samples were available, repertoires were characterized only after the peak T cell response. Only 5 to 7 AZD1222 recipients were SARS-CoV-2 seropositive at baseline, limiting conclusions about previously exposed vaccinees.

Concerning this clone itself: What antigen it recognizes has not been identified. Base quality data are lacking; no much larger clone is found one base away.

The time point label of this sample denotes: baseline before first vaccination. Vaccinee samples came from UK trials COV001 and COV002, including a single-blind randomized controlled phase 2/3 trial of AZD1222 (ChAdOx1 nCoV-19) in healthy adults. Trial participant PBMC samples were collected at day 0 and day 28 after the second dose for TCRbeta chain sequencing. This sequence uses TRBV10-3 and TRBJ1-5; 9 central nucleotides agree with TRBD1. This sequence was found in an adult in good health. The sequenced sample was peripheral blood, obtained on day 0 of AZD1222 vaccination. CDR3 reads: CAISEPLTGGQPQHF. The bases read TGTGCCATCAGTGAGCCGTTGACAGGGGGTCAGCCCCAGCATTTT.